The 21 T cell receptor beta chains presented below share a single source sample, sequenced in a study of identical twins. TCRdb independently ran MiXCR on the 5' RACE reads; one entry per CDR3 protein. Of some 460,000 distinct CDR3 sequences listed, 14% were seen once; the top ten hold around 0.48%. The data were also submitted as part of a second study, on yellow fever vaccine responses in identical twins.

The sequencing input was CD4+ T cells sorted from blood. The receptors originated from a woman aged 18-29 years in good health.

The V call is TRBV5-1, the J call TRBJ2-7; tentatively, D is TRBD1 (6 bases). The germline V gene has CDR1 SGHRS and CDR2 YFSETQ. The CDR3 is 15 residues long. V lost 0 bases, J lost 2 bases, and 12 bases lay in between. CDR3 sequence: CASSLARTATYEQYF. In nucleotides, the CDR3 is TGCGCCAGCAGCTTGGCGAGGACAGCGACCTACGAGCAGTACTTC.

This clonotype was seen ten or more times. The CDR3, as DNA: TGTGCCAGCAGAGTTACCGGGACAAAGAACACTGAAGCTTTCTTT. Amino acids: CASRVTGTKNTEAFF. V gene TRBV6-1 combines with J gene TRBJ1-1; perhaps TRBD1 as D (6 bases). The V and J ends lost 6 bases and 1 base respectively, with 15 bases between them. This CDR3 spans 15 amino acids. Germline V gives CDR1 MNHNS, CDR2 SASEGT.

This clonotype has only a few counts. CDR3 loop: CASSLWGGQGTDTQYF. As DNA, the CDR3 is TGTGCCAGCAGTTTATGGGGCGGACAGGGCACAGATACGCAGTATTTT. The chain combines TRBV28 with TRBJ2-3; 7 positions agree with TRBD1. Germline V CDR1 and CDR2: MDHEN, SYDVKM. V was pared by 0 bases and J by 1 base, with 4 bases of the junction left unmatched. This CDR3 spans 16 amino acids.

This clonotype was seen a handful of times. The chain is built from TRBV5-1 and TRBJ2-3; no clear D. CDR1 SGHRS and CDR2 YFSETQ come from the germline V gene. With 6 bases removed from V and 0 bases from J, the gap between germline ends came to 11 bases. This CDR3 has 14 amino acids. As DNA, the CDR3 is TGCGCCAGCAACCGAGCCTCCAGCACAGATACGCAGTATTTT. It encodes CASNRASSTDTQYF.

The chain has TRBV4-3 and TRBJ2-2; D is unclear. The germline V and J ends were trimmed by 0 bases and 7 bases, with 9 bases remaining between them. The CDR3 length is 14 residues. Looked up from germline, CDR1 is LGHNA and CDR2 is YSLEER. DNA of the CDR3: TGCGCCAGCAGCCAAGATGTGGGATACGGGGAGCTGTTTTTT. This codes for CASSQDVGYGELFF.

This clonotype was counted at least ten times. The V and J genes are TRBV2 and TRBJ2-1, with 11 nucleotides matching TRBD2. The CDR3 extends over 16 amino acids. CDR1 is SNHLY and CDR2 is FYNNEI in the germline V gene. With 6 bases clipped from V and 2 bases from J, the junction kept 6 bases outside the gene matches. The CDR3 loop reads CASSARLAGTYNEQFF. In DNA form, the CDR3 reads TGTGCCAGCAGCGCGAGACTAGCGGGGACCTACAATGAGCAGTTCTTC.

This clonotype was seen more than once but under ten times. In DNA, the CDR3 is TGTGCCAGCAGCGTGGACAGGGCGACAGATACGCAGTATTTT. Amino acids: CASSVDRATDTQYF. The chain recombines TRBV9 with TRBJ2-3, with 8 positions matching TRBD1. This CDR3 is 14 amino acids long. Looked up from germline, CDR1 is SGDLS and CDR2 is YYNGEE. Germline trimming cut 2 bases from V and 3 bases from J; bases unmatched to any gene: 2.

This clonotype was observed at least ten times. J is TRBJ1-1 and V is TRBV7-8, with a possible D match to TRBD1 (5 bases). CDR1 is SGHVS and CDR2 is FQNEAQ in the germline V gene. Between the trimmed V and J ends, which lost 1 base and 0 bases, there was a span of 9 bases. The CDR3 has 15 amino acids. CDR3 sequence: CASSLVTGVNTEAFF. The CDR3 DNA follows: TGTGCCAGCAGCTTAGTGACGGGGGTGAACACTGAAGCTTTCTTT. Supplemented by reference TRBV7-8 and TRBJ1-1, the full variable domain reads GAGVSQSPRYKVAKRGQDVALRCDPISGHVSLFWYQQALGQGPEFLTYFQNEAQLDKSGLPSDRFFAERPEGSVSTLKIQRTQQEDSAVYLCASSLVTGVNTEAFFGQGTRLTVV.

This clonotype was counted between two and nine times. Here the CDR3 reads CALQQIPYGYTF. The CDR3 region has the DNA TGTGCCCTACAACAGATTCCTTATGGCTACACCTTC. The rearrangement links TRBV12-3 or TRBV12-4 to TRBJ1-2; D call uncertain. The CDR3 has 12 residues. V was trimmed by 11 bases and J by 5 bases, leaving 15 bases between them.

This chain links TRBV19 with TRBJ2-1; D is unresolved. CDR1 is LNHDA and CDR2 is SQIVND in the germline V gene (reference sequence). This CDR3 has 13 amino acids. V was clipped by 6 bases and J by 7 bases, with 13 bases between them. The CDR3 sequence: CASSDDRTNEQFF. The CDR3 DNA is TGTGCCAGTAGCGACGATAGGACGAATGAGCAGTTCTTC.

This clonotype showed up just a few times. The chain joins TRBV6-5 to TRBJ2-4; D is uncertain. The V gene lost 0 bases and the J gene lost 0 bases, with 9 bases spanning the gap. Germline CDR1 is MNHEY and CDR2 is SVGAGI. This CDR3 has 16 amino acids. The CDR3: CASSYSGSAAKNIQYF. The CDR3 coding sequence is TGTGCCAGCAGTTACTCTGGGTCTGCAGCCAAAAACATTCAGTACTTC.

V gene TRBV27 combines with J gene TRBJ1-1; D gene uncertain. Looked up from germline, CDR1 is MNHEY and CDR2 is SMNVEV (reference sequence). This CDR3 has 14 amino acids. V lost 5 bases to trimming and J lost 7 bases, with 17 bases between them. This CDR3 is CASSHGGGQIEAFF. The CDR3 DNA reads as TGTGCCAGCAGTCATGGTGGTGGGCAGATTGAAGCTTTCTTT.

The sample holds a few counts of this clonotype. The V and J genes are TRBV5-1 and TRBJ2-7; D gene ambiguous. The CDR3 has 14 amino acids. The V end lost 5 bases, the J end lost 0 bases, and 12 bases lay between the germline ends. Looked up from germline, CDR1 is SGHRS and CDR2 is YFSETQ. The CDR3: CASRRGGDSYEQYF. The CDR3 nucleotides are TGCGCCAGCAGACGAGGTGGCGACTCCTACGAGCAGTACTTC.

This clonotype has only a few counts. CDR3 nucleotide sequence: TGCGCCAGCAGCTTGGAAGCGGGCTCCTACAATGAGCAGTTCTTC. Its protein product is CASSLEAGSYNEQFF. This chain links TRBV5-1 with TRBJ2-1; D may be TRBD2 (6 bases). CDR3 size: 15 residues. Per the germline V gene, CDR1 is SGHRS and CDR2 is YFSETQ. The germline V and J ends were trimmed by 0 bases and 0 bases, with 7 bases remaining between them.

This chain joins TRBV5-1 and TRBJ2-7; D may be TRBD2 (5 bases). V lost 2 bases and J 3 bases, leaving 15 bases between the germline ends. The V gene's germline CDR1 is SGHRS and CDR2 YFSETQ. The CDR3 covers 15 residues. The CDR3 is CASSLTPSRDYEQYF. The CDR3 bases are TGCGCCAGCAGCTTAACCCCCTCTCGGGACTACGAGCAGTACTTC.

The chain employs TRBV10-2 and TRBJ1-5, with D uncertain. From germline, CDR1 is WSHSY and CDR2 SAAADI. The CDR3 loop spans 13 amino acids. Trimming pared 4 bases from V and 5 bases from J, leaving 9 bases between. This chain's CDR3 is CASSGSGDQPQHF. The DNA of the CDR3 is TGCGCCAGCAGTGGGAGCGGGGATCAGCCCCAGCATTTT.

This clonotype turned up a few times. The chain joins TRBV6-5 to TRBJ2-7; 7 bases are shared with TRBD2. The CDR3 totals 15 residues. V shed 0 bases and J 5 bases; nucleotides not matched to a gene: 7. Looked up from germline, CDR1 is MNHEY and CDR2 is SVGAGI. CDR3 loop: CASSYSFGEGNEQYF. In nucleotides, the CDR3 is TGTGCCAGCAGTTACTCGTTCGGGGAGGGAAACGAGCAGTACTTC.

The sample holds many counts of this clonotype. The V gene is TRBV3-1, the J gene TRBJ2-7; the D is unclear. CDR1 and CDR2 from the germline V gene are LGHDT and YNNKEL (reference sequence). V gave up 0 bases and J gave up 2 bases, with 8 bases separating them. There are 14 residues in the CDR3. The CDR3: CASSQEVRAYEQYF. CDR3 sequence (DNA): TGTGCCAGCAGCCAAGAAGTAAGGGCCTACGAGCAGTACTTC.

The rearrangement links TRBV20-1 to TRBJ2-3, with D possibly being TRBD1 (6 bases). Germline V lookup: CDR1 DFQATT, CDR2 SNEGSKA (reference sequence). V was pared by 5 bases and J by 7 bases, with 13 bases between. The CDR3 runs 12 residues. The CDR3 protein is CSAGVGGNTQYF. CDR3 nucleotide sequence: TGCAGTGCTGGGGTTGGGGGCAATACGCAGTATTTT.

This clonotype was seen only a few times. This chain connects TRBV5-1 to TRBJ2-3, with 13 nucleotides matching TRBD2. With V trimmed by 2 bases and J by 3 bases, 9 bases remained unmatched. This CDR3 has 18 amino acids. Germline V gives CDR1 SGHRS, CDR2 YFSETQ. This CDR3 is CASSFRTGLAGDTDTQYF. In DNA, the CDR3 is TGCGCCAGCAGCTTCCGCACCGGACTAGCGGGAGATACAGATACGCAGTATTTT.

Only a few counts were recorded for this clonotype. J is TRBJ2-1 and V is TRBV7-3; 8 nucleotides match TRBD2. Germline V CDR1 and CDR2: SGHTA, FQGTGA. This CDR3 spans 19 amino acids. V shed 1 base and J 7 bases; nucleotides not matched to a gene: 18. DNA of the CDR3: TGTGCCAGCAGCTTAAAATACGGTGGCGGGGGGTCTACCTTGAATGAGCAGTTCTTC. Its translation: CASSLKYGGGGSTLNEQFF.